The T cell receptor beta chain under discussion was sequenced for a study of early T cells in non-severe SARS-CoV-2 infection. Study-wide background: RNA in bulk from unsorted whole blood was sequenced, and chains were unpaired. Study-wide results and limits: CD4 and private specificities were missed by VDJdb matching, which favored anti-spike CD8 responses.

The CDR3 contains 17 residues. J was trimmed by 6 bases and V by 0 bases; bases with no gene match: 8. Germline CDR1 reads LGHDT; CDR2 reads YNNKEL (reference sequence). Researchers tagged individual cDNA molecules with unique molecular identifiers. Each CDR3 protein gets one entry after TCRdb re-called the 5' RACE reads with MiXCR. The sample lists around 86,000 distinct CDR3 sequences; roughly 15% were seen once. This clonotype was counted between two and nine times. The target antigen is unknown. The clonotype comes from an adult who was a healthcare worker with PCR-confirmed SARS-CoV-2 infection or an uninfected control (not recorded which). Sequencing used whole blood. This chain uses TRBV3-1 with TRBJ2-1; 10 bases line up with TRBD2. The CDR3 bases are TGTGCCAGCAGCCAAGATAAACTAGCGGGGATACGCAATGAGCAGTTCTTC. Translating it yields CASSQDKLAGIRNEQFF.